This T cell receptor beta chain was recovered during a study of technical replicates of blood from a handful of donors. Trimming took 4 bases from V and 2 from J; bases not matched to a gene: 6. This CDR3 comprises 14 residues. From germline, CDR1 is SGHDT and CDR2 YYEEEE. Profiled with immunoSEQ multiplex PCR; TCRdb holds only in-frame clones, not every one. The data contain fewer than 9,500 clones, roughly 91% of them singletons. The source is a human donor in good health. The chain is built from TRBV5-6 and TRBJ2-7, with TRBD1 matching 7 bases. The sample consisted of PBMCs. Here the CDR3 DNA reads TGTGCCAGCAGCCAGACAGGGAGACCCTACGAGCAGTACTTC. Translating gives CASSQTGRPYEQYF.